The next 4 T cell receptor beta chains were all read from a single sample in a study of T cells in localized non-small cell lung cancer. The assay was immunoSEQ multiplex PCR, and TCRdb's table has in-frame clones only and misses some. The sample includes tens of thousands of clones, about 90% seen only once; the top ten take about 2.1%. Sequencing was performed on peripheral blood, taken before any cancer treatment. The receptors come from a woman aged 40 to 75 with stage I lung adenocarcinoma.

This clone was found a few times. V is TRBV30 and J is TRBJ2-4, with a possible D match to TRBD2 (6 bases). Trimming removed 7 bases from V and 8 bases from J, with 15 bases in between. This CDR3 is built from 12 residues. Per germline, CDR1 GTSNPN and CDR2 SVGIG (reference sequence). The CDR3 DNA reads TGTGCCTCGGACCGGAGGGCAGACATTCAGTACTTC. As protein: CASDRRADIQYF. Combining the CDR3 with reference TRBV30 and TRBJ2-4 gives the whole variable domain SQTIHQWPATLVQPVGSPLSLECTVEGTSNPNLYWYRQAAGRGLQLLFYSVGIGQISSEVPQNLSASRPQDRQFILSSKKLLLSDSGFYLCASDRRADIQYFGAGTRLSVL.

This rearrangement joins TRBV11-2 to TRBJ2-1, with 7 bases matching TRBD2. The germline CDR1 and CDR2 sequences are SGHAT and FQNNGV. Trimming took 1 base from V and 0 from J; bases not matched to a gene: 9. This CDR3 has 18 residues. The CDR3 protein is CASSLGKLAPRSYNEQFF. For the CDR3, the DNA is TGTGCCAGCAGCTTAGGGAAACTAGCGCCCCGCTCCTACAATGAGCAGTTCTTC.

This clone was observed a few times. The chain is built from TRBV7-9 and TRBJ1-1; tentatively, D is TRBD1 (5 bases). Trimming cost V 4 bases and J 1 base, with 10 bases left between them. The germline gives CDR1 SEHNR, CDR2 FQNEAQ (reference sequence). This CDR3 comprises 14 residues. The CDR3 region is CASSWLTENTEAFF. The CDR3 DNA follows: TGTGCCAGCAGCTGGTTGACAGAGAACACTGAAGCTTTCTTT.

The rearrangement links TRBV4-3 to TRBJ2-1; D is unclear. The CDR3 has 14 amino acids. With 0 bases removed from V and 3 bases from J, the gap between germline ends came to 6 bases. Germline lookup yields CDR1 LGHNA and CDR2 YSLEER. CDR3 loop: CASSQEGSYNEQFF. The CDR3 DNA reads as TGCGCCAGCAGCCAAGAAGGCAGCTACAATGAGCAGTTCTTC.